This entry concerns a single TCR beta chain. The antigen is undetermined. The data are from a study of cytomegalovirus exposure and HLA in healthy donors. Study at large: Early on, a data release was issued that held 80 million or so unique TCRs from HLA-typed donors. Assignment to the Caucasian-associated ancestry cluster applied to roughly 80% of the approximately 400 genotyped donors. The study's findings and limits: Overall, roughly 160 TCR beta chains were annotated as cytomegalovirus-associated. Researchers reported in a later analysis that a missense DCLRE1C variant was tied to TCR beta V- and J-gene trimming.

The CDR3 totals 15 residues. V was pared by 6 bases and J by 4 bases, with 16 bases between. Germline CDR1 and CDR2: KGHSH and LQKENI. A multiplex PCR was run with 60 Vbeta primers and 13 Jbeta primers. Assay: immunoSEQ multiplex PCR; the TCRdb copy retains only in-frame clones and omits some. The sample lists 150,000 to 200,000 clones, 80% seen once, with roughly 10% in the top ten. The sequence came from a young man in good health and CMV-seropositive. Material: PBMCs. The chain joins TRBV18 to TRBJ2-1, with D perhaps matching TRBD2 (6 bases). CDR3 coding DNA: TGTGCCAGCTCGTCCACACTGACTAGTTACAATGAGCAGTTCTTC. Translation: CASSSTLTSYNEQFF.